This T cell receptor beta chain was sequenced in a study of blood T cell repertoires in COVID-19. The sample holds one count of this clone. The germline V gene has CDR1 MNHNS and CDR2 SASEGT. The CDR3 sequence is 14 residues long. After removal of 2 bases from V and 9 bases from J, the junction contained 7 bases not matched to a gene. Libraries were prepared by immunoSEQ multiplex PCR; TCRdb keeps only in-frame clonotypes and omits some of them. The sample lists approximately 100,000 clones; roughly 84% were seen once. The origin of this receptor is a human donor in a cohort sampled during active COVID-19. Sample: peripheral blood. The V and J genes are TRBV6-1 and TRBJ2-1, with 7 bases identical to TRBD1. DNA of the CDR3: TGTGCCAGCAGTGAAAAGGGGGCGGGTAGTGAGCAGTTCTTC. Its protein product is CASSEKGAGSEQFF.